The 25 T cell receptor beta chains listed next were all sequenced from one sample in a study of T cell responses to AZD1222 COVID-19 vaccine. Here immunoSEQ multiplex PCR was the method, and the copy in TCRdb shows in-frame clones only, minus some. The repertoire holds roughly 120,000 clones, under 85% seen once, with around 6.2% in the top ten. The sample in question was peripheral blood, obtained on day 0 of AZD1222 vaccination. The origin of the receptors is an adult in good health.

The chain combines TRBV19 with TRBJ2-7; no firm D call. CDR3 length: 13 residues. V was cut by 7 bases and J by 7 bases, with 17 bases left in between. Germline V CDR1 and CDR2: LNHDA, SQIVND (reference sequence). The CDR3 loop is CASKAHFNGEQYF. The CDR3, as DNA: TGTGCCAGTAAGGCACATTTTAACGGGGAGCAGTACTTC. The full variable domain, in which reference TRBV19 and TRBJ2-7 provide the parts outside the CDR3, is DGGITQSPKYLFRKEGQNVTLSCEQNLNHDAMYWYRQDPGQGLRLIYYSQIVNDFQKGDIAEGYSVSREKKESFPLTVTSAQKNPTAFYLCASKAHFNGEQYFGPGTRLTVT.

CDR3 bases: TGTGCCAGTAGTATCATGGGGGCCAGCAATCAGCCCCAGCATTTT. Translation gives CASSIMGASNQPQHF. This rearrangement joins TRBV19 to TRBJ1-5, with TRBD1 as a possible D gene (6 bases). The germline V and J ends were trimmed by 3 bases and 1 base, with 10 bases remaining between them. Germline V gene data show CDR1 as LNHDA and CDR2 as SQIVND (reference sequence). This CDR3 has 15 amino acids.

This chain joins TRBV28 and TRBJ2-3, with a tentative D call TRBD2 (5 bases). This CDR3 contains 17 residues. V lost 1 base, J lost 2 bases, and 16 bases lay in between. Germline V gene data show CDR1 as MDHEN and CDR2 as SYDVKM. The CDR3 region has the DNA TGTGCCAGCAGTTTATCCCCGGGGAGACAATTCACAGATACGCAGTATTTT. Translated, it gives CASSLSPGRQFTDTQYF.

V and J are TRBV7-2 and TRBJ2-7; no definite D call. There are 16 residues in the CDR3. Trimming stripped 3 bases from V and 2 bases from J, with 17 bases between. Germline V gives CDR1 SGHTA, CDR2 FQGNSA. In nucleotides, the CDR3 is TGTGCCAGCAGCTTTCCACGGTTAAATAAACCCTACGAGCAGTACTTC. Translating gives CASSFPRLNKPYEQYF.

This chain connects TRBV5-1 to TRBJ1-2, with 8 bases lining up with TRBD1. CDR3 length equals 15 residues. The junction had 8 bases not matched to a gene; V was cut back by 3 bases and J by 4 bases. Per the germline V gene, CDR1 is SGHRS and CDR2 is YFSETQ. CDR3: CASSYTDRGPYGYTF. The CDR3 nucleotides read TGCGCCAGCAGCTATACCGACAGGGGCCCCTATGGCTACACCTTC.

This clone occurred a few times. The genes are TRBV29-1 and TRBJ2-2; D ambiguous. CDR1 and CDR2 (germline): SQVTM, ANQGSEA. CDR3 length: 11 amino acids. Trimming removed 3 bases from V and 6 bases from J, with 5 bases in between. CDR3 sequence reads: CSVEGSGELFF. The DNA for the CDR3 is TGCAGCGTTGAGGGGTCCGGGGAGCTGTTTTTT.

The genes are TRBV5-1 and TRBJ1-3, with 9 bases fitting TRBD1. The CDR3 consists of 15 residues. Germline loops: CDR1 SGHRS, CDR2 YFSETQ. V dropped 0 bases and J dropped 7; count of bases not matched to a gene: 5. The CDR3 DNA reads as TGCGCCAGCAGCTTGGAGGGACAGGGACGGAACACCATATATTTT. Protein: CASSLEGQGRNTIYF.

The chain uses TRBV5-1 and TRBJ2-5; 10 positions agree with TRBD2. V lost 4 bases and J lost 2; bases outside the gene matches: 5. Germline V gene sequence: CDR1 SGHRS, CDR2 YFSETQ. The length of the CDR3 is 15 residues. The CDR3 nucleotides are TGCGCCAGCAGCCAAGTACTAGCGGGACAAGAGACCCAGTACTTC. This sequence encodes CASSQVLAGQETQYF.

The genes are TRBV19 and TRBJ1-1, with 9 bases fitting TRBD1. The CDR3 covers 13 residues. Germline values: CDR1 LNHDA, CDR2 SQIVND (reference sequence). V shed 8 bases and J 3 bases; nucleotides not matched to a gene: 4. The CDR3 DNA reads TGTGCCAGTGGACAGGGGTGGGACACTGAAGCTTTCTTT. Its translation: CASGQGWDTEAFF.

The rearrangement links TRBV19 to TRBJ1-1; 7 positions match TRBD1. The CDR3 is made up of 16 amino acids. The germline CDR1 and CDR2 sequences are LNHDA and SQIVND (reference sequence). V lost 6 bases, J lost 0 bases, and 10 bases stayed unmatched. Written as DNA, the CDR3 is TGTGCCAGTAGGGGGACAGCACCTCCGATGAACACTGAAGCTTTCTTT. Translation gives CASRGTAPPMNTEAFF.

CDR3: CASKEQGSGNTIYF. The CDR3 region has the DNA TGCGCCAGCAAGGAACAGGGATCTGGAAACACCATATATTTT. The genes are TRBV5-1 and TRBJ1-3; D possibly corresponds to TRBD1 (6 bases). The ends were cut back, 6 bases at V and 1 base at J, with 11 bases in the middle. Germline CDR1 reads SGHRS; CDR2 reads YFSETQ. This CDR3 contains 14 residues.

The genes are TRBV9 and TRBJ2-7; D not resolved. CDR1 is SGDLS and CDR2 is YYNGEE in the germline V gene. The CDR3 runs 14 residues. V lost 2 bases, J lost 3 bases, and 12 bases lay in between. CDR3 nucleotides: TGTGCCAGCAGCGTCGGTAGAGCGAGCTACGAGCAGTACTTC. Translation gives CASSVGRASYEQYF.

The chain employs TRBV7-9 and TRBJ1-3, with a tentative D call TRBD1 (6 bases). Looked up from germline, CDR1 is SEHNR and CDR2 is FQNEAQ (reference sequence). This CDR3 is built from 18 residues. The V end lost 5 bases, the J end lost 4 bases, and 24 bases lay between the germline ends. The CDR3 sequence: CASSLDSGSGPSGNTIYF. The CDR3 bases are TGTGCCAGCAGCCTGGACAGTGGGTCGGGGCCCTCCGGAAACACCATATATTTT.

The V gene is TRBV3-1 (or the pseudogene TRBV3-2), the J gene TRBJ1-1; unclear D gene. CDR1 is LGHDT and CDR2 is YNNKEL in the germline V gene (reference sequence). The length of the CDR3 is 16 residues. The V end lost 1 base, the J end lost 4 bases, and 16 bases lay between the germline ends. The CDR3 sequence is CASSQGVQDRGTEAFF. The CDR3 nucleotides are TGTGCCAGCAGCCAAGGTGTTCAAGACCGCGGCACTGAAGCTTTCTTT.

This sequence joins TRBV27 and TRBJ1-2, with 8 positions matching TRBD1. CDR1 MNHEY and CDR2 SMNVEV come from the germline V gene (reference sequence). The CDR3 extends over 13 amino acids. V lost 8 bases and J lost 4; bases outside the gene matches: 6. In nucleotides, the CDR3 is TGTGCCAGCTGGTCAGGGGGCCGCTATGGCTACACCTTC. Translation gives CASWSGGRYGYTF.

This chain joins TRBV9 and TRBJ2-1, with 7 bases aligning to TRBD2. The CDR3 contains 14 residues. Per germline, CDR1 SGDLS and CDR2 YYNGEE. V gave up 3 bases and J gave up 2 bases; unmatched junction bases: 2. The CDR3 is CASSEGLTYNEQFF. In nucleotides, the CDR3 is TGTGCCAGCAGCGAGGGACTAACCTACAATGAGCAGTTCTTC. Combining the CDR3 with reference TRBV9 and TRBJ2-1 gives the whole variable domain DSGVTQTPKHLITATGQRVTLRCSPRSGDLSVYWYQQSLDQGLQFLIQYYNGEERAKGNILERFSAQQFPDLHSELNLSSLELGDSALYFCASSEGLTYNEQFFGPGTRLTVL.

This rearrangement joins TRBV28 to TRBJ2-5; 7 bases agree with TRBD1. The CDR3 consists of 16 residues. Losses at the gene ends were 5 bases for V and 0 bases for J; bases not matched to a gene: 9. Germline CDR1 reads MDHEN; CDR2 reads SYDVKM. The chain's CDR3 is CASSTRQGVYQETQYF. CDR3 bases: TGTGCCAGCAGTACTCGACAGGGAGTTTACCAAGAGACCCAGTACTTC.

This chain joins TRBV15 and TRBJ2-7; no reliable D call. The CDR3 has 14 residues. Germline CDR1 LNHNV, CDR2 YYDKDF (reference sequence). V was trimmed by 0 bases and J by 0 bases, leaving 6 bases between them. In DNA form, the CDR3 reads TGTGCCACCAGCAGAGAAGGGATCTCCTACGAGCAGTACTTC. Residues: CATSREGISYEQYF. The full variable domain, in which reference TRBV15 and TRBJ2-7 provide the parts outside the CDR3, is DAMVIQNPRYQVTQFGKPVTLSCSQTLNHNVMYWYQQKSSQAPKLLFHYYDKDFNNEADTPDNFQSRRPNTSFCFLDIRSPGLGDTAMYLCATSREGISYEQYFGPGTRLTVT.

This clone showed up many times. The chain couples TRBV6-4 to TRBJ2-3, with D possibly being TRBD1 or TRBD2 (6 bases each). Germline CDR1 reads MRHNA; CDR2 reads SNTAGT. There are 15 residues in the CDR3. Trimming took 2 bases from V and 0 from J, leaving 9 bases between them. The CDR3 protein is CASSDGGGSTDTQYF. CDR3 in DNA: TGTGCCAGCAGTGACGGAGGGGGGAGCACAGATACGCAGTATTTT.

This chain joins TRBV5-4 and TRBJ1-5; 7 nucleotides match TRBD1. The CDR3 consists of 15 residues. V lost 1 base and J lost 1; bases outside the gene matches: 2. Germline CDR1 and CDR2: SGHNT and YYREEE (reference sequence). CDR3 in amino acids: CASSLTGASNQPQHF. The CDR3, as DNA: TGTGCCAGCAGCTTGACAGGGGCCAGCAATCAGCCCCAGCATTTT.

The CDR3 protein is CASSLGPGGTYNEQFF. In DNA form, the CDR3 reads TGCGCCAGCAGCTTGGGCCCGGGGGGAACCTACAATGAGCAGTTCTTC. The chain employs TRBV5-1 and TRBJ2-1, with 7 bases aligning to TRBD2. Trimming removed 0 bases from V and 2 bases from J; junction bases left unmatched: 5. This CDR3 comprises 16 residues. Germline loops: CDR1 SGHRS, CDR2 YFSETQ.

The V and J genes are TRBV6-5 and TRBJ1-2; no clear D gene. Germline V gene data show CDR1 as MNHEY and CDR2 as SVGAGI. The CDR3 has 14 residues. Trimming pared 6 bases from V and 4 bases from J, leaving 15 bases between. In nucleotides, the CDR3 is TGTGCCAGCAGCCCCCCCGACCAGATCTATGGCTACACCTTC. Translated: CASSPPDQIYGYTF.

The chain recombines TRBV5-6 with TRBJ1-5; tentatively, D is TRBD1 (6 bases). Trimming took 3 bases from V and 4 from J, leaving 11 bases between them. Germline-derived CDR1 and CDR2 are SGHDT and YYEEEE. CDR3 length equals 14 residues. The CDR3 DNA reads TGTGCCAGCAGCTCCCGGACAGCTAATCAGCCCCAGCATTTT. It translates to CASSSRTANQPQHF.

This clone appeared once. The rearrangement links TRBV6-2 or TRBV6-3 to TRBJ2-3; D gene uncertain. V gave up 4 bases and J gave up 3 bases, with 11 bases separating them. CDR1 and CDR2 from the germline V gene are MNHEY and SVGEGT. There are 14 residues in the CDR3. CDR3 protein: CASSSPRLTDTQYF. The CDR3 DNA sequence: TGTGCCAGCAGTTCCCCGCGCCTTACAGATACGCAGTATTTT.

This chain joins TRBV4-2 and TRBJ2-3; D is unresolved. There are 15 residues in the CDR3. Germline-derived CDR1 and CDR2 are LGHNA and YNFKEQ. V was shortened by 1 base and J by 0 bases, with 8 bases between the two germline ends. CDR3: CASSQVGGSTDTQYF. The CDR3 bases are TGTGCCAGCAGCCAAGTTGGCGGAAGCACAGATACGCAGTATTTT.